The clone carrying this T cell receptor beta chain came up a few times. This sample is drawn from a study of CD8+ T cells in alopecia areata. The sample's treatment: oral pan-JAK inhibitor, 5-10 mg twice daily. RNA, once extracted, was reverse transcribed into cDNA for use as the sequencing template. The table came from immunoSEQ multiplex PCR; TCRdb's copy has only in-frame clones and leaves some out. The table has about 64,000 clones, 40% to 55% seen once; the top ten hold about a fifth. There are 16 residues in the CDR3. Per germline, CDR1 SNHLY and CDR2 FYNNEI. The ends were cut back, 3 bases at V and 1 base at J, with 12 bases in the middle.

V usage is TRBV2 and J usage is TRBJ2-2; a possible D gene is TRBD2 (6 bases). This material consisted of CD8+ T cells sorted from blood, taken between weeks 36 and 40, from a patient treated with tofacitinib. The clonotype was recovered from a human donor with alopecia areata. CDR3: CASSEVGLKNTGELFF. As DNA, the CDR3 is TGTGCCAGCAGTGAGGTGGGACTTAAGAACACCGGGGAGCTGTTTTTT.